The 19 T cell receptor beta chains presented below share a single source sample, sequenced in a study of naive and memory T cell subsets. An equimolar mix of two oligonucleotides served as the beta constant-region primer for TRBC1 and TRBC2. The ligated cDNA underwent four PCR rounds using SP2 and nested alpha and beta constant-region primers. TCRdb passed the UMI-ligation and nested PCR reads through MiXCR, listing each CDR3 protein once. The data show over 30,000 distinct CDR3 sequences, approximately 18% seen once. Sequenced material: effector memory CD4+ T cells from blood. Documented subset: effector memory, CD45RA- CD27-. The origin of the receptors is a human donor in good health.

This clonotype was picked up a small number of times. The rearrangement links TRBV28 to TRBJ2-7; D uncertain. V dropped 5 bases and J dropped 4 bases, with 12 bases sitting between them. Germline values: CDR1 MDHEN, CDR2 SYDVKM. This CDR3 has 13 residues. CDR3 coding DNA: TGTGCCAGCAGTCCGACACGAAAATACGAGCAGTACTTC. Translated, it gives CASSPTRKYEQYF.

In its sample, this clonotype is medium-sized. As DNA, the CDR3 is TGTGCCAGCACTTTCGCCTCTGGAAACACCATATATTTT. This gives the protein CASTFASGNTIYF. This chain uses TRBV2 with TRBJ1-3; D unclear. V gave up 7 bases and J gave up 0 bases, with 7 bases separating them. In germline, CDR1 is SNHLY, CDR2 FYNNEI. The CDR3 contains 13 residues.

The genes are TRBV10-3 and TRBJ1-4, with 8 positions matching TRBD1. The V gene's germline CDR1 is ENHRY and CDR2 SYGVKD. The CDR3 spans 15 residues. Trimming removed 6 bases from V and 5 bases from J; junction bases left unmatched: 8. The CDR3 loop reads CAIRNTGTGNEKLFF. DNA for the CDR3: TGTGCCATCAGAAACACCGGGACAGGCAATGAAAAACTGTTTTTT.

V is TRBV28 and J is TRBJ1-5; D uncertain. Germline V gives CDR1 MDHEN, CDR2 SYDVKM. This CDR3 spans 16 amino acids. V was clipped by 2 bases and J by 3 bases, with 14 bases between them. CDR3 sequence (DNA): TGTGCCAGCAGTTTAGGGTCAGGAGGGTACAATCAGCCCCAGCATTTT. This encodes CASSLGSGGYNQPQHF.

The chain employs TRBV5-1 and TRBJ2-3; 8 bases are a match to TRBD2. The J segment lost 2 bases and the V segment lost 4 bases, leaving 9 bases of the junction unmatched. Germline CDR1 SGHRS, CDR2 YFSETQ. The CDR3 is made up of 16 amino acids. The CDR3 nucleotides are TGCGCCAGCAGCCCATTAGCGGGACGACTCACAGATACGCAGTATTTT. It encodes CASSPLAGRLTDTQYF.

This clonotype has at least ten counts. The chain has TRBV10-2 and TRBJ2-3; D is possibly TRBD2 (5 bases). Trimming shortened V by 3 bases and J by 0 bases, and 10 bases separated the two germline ends. The germline gives CDR1 WSHSY, CDR2 SAAADI. The CDR3 spans 15 residues. The CDR3 protein is CASSDRGISTDTQYF. Here the CDR3 DNA reads TGCGCCAGCAGTGACCGGGGAATTAGCACAGATACGCAGTATTTT.

The gene calls are TRBV9 and TRBJ2-3; no firm D call. CDR1 is SGDLS, CDR2 YYNGEE, per germline. The CDR3 runs to 14 residues. V was pared by 2 bases and J by 3 bases, with 10 bases between. This CDR3 is CASSVLTGTDTQYF. The DNA for the CDR3 is TGTGCCAGCAGCGTCCTCACTGGGACAGATACGCAGTATTTT. The full variable domain, in which reference TRBV9 and TRBJ2-3 provide the parts outside the CDR3, is DSGVTQTPKHLITATGQRVTLRCSPRSGDLSVYWYQQSLDQGLQFLIQYYNGEERAKGNILERFSAQQFPDLHSELNLSSLELGDSALYFCASSVLTGTDTQYFGPGTRLTVL.

There are many counts of this clonotype. CDR3 sequence reads: CATSALIAGGSEQFF. DNA of the CDR3: TGTGCCACCAGTGCCTTAATAGCGGGAGGGAGTGAGCAGTTCTTC. The rearrangement links TRBV24-1 to TRBJ2-1; 11 bases align to TRBD2. With 5 bases clipped from V and 9 bases from J, the junction kept 8 bases outside the gene matches. The CDR3 runs to 15 residues. Germline CDR1 and CDR2: KGHDR and SFDVKD.

The chain joins TRBV5-1 to TRBJ2-1; D unclear. Germline CDR1 reads SGHRS; CDR2 reads YFSETQ. The ends were cut back, 0 bases at V and 0 bases at J, with 10 bases in the middle. This CDR3 region has 16 residues. DNA for the CDR3: TGCGCCAGCAGCTTGGCAGCGCTAAGCTCCTACAATGAGCAGTTCTTC. Its translation is CASSLAALSSYNEQFF.

The sample holds many counts of this clonotype. V and J are TRBV6-5 and TRBJ2-7, with a weak D call TRBD2 (6 bases). Germline V gene sequence: CDR1 MNHEY, CDR2 SVGAGI. CDR3 size: 16 residues. Trimming shortened V by 2 bases and J by 0 bases, and 14 bases separated the two germline ends. The CDR3 region has the DNA TGTGCCAGCAGTTACGATTATAGCGGAAGCTCCTACGAGCAGTACTTC. Residues: CASSYDYSGSSYEQYF.

The chain has TRBV15 and TRBJ1-5, with D unclear. Germline V CDR1 and CDR2: LNHNV, YYDKDF (reference sequence). Trimming removed 1 base from V and 5 bases from J, with 9 bases in between. This CDR3 is built from 14 residues. The DNA for the CDR3 is TGTGCCACCAGCAGAGGGGCACCCGATCAGCCCCAGCATTTT. Translated: CATSRGAPDQPQHF.

This clonotype has more than one count but fewer than ten. This rearrangement joins TRBV28 to TRBJ2-7; 11 bases match TRBD2. With V trimmed by 6 bases and J by 5 bases, 6 bases remained unmatched. CDR3 length: 14 residues. Germline CDR1 MDHEN, CDR2 SYDVKM. DNA of the CDR3: TGTGCCAGCAGGCAGACTAGCGGGATTGACGAGCAGTACTTC. It translates to CASRQTSGIDEQYF.

This chain joins TRBV6-5 and TRBJ1-2; D call uncertain. Germline loops: CDR1 MNHEY, CDR2 SVGAGI. V was trimmed by 8 bases and J by 3 bases, leaving 10 bases between them. The CDR3 sequence is 12 residues long. The CDR3 coding sequence is TGTGCCAGCCGTGACCCAGACTATGGCTACACCTTC. Protein sequence: CASRDPDYGYTF.

The DNA of the CDR3 is TGCGCCAGCAGGAGTCTAGGGGGCTCGAACACTGAAGCTTTCTTT. The encoded protein is CASRSLGGSNTEAFF. The chain is built from TRBV10-2 and TRBJ1-1; 7 bases align to TRBD1. This CDR3 spans 15 amino acids. V gave up 6 bases and J gave up 1 base; unmatched junction bases: 8. The germline V gene encodes CDR1 WSHSY and CDR2 SAAADI.

This clonotype turned up a few times. The chain links TRBV6-6 to TRBJ2-3; D gene unclear. Trimming pared 7 bases from V and 0 bases from J, leaving 8 bases between. CDR3 size: 13 residues. CDR1 and CDR2 (germline): MNHNY, SVGAGI (reference sequence). The CDR3 sequence: CASTKGSTDTQYF. The CDR3 bases are TGTGCCAGCACGAAGGGAAGCACAGATACGCAGTATTTT.

There are a few counts of this clonotype. This chain uses TRBV5-4 with TRBJ2-1; TRBD2 agrees at 8 bases. Trimming at V came to 0 bases and at J to 6 bases, leaving 5 bases not matched to a gene. Germline loops: CDR1 SGHNT, CDR2 YYREEE (reference sequence). The CDR3 length is 15 residues. CDR3 residues: CASSLGLARGNEQFF. The CDR3 DNA reads as TGTGCCAGCAGCTTGGGACTAGCGCGAGGCAATGAGCAGTTCTTC.

This clonotype came up many times. The J gene is TRBJ2-7, the V gene TRBV10-1; a possible D gene is TRBD1 (5 bases). The germline CDR1 and CDR2 sequences are WNHNN and SYGVQD (reference sequence). The CDR3 has 15 residues. Trimming stripped 3 bases from V and 1 base from J, with 13 bases between. The CDR3 DNA follows: TGCGCCAGCAGTGATGGGGCCGCTGGTTCCTACGAGCAGTACTTC. Its protein product is CASSDGAAGSYEQYF.

The genes are TRBV7-2 and TRBJ1-2; D uncertain. The germline V gene encodes CDR1 SGHTA and CDR2 FQGNSA. V dropped 4 bases and J dropped 7 bases, with 13 bases sitting between them. This CDR3 comprises 13 residues. DNA of the CDR3: TGTGCCAGCAGCTCGACCGATCAAAGTGGCTACACCTTC. Translating it yields CASSSTDQSGYTF.

In its sample, this clonotype was seen many times. The J gene is TRBJ2-1, the V gene TRBV19, with D perhaps TRBD1 or TRBD2 (5 bases each). Per germline, CDR1 LNHDA and CDR2 SQIVND (reference sequence). Trimming stripped 5 bases from V and 0 bases from J, with 20 bases between. There are 18 residues in the CDR3. This chain's CDR3 is CASSQPPGRMSSYNEQFF. CDR3 coding DNA: TGTGCCAGTAGTCAGCCGCCGGGACGCATGAGCTCCTACAATGAGCAGTTCTTC.